The clone carrying this T cell receptor beta chain was seen a single time. The data are from a study of blood T cell repertoires in COVID-19. The repertoire was sequenced with immunoSEQ multiplex PCR; TCRdb's copy has only in-frame clones and lacks some. The sample shows roughly 160,000 clones, 80% to 90% of them seen only once. The sequenced sample consisted of peripheral blood. This receptor was identified in a man in his 60s with acute or convalescent COVID-19.

DNA for the CDR3: TGCGCCAGCAGCCCCACCGCTAGAGGACCCCTCCACTTT. It translates to CASSPTARGPLHF. This chain links TRBV4-1 with TRBJ1-6; no firm D call. The germline V and J ends were trimmed by 4 bases and 12 bases, with 13 bases remaining between them. The CDR3 loop spans 13 amino acids. Per germline, CDR1 MGHRA and CDR2 YSYEKL.